This T cell receptor beta chain was identified during a study of OX40 agonist ivuxolimab in advanced cancers. Whole-study context: It was ivuxolimab, an agonistic anti-OX40 (CD134) antibody, that patients were treated with. Every 2 weeks, patients received ivuxolimab intravenously, dosed at 0.01 to 10 mg/kg. Whole-study findings and limits: What antigens the expanded peripheral T cells recognized was never established.

Libraries were prepared by immunoSEQ multiplex PCR; TCRdb keeps only in-frame clonotypes and omits some of them. The sample shows some 26,000 clones, 70% to 90% of them seen only once. CDR3 length equals 16 residues. Germline trimming cut 1 base from V and 0 bases from J; bases unmatched to any gene: 3. CDR1 is SGHTS, CDR2 YDEGEE, per germline. The cohort excluded patients with autoimmune disease history or systemic immunosuppression. In the case of this clone: Its target is unknown.

The V and J genes are TRBV5-8 and TRBJ2-3; 9 nucleotides line up with TRBD2. This clonotype was sampled from an adult with an advanced solid tumor such as melanoma, head and neck, liver or kidney cancer. The material was CD4+ or CD8+ T cells sorted from blood, obtained in a trial of the OX40 agonist ivuxolimab. The CDR3 is CASSLRLAVSTDTQYF. The CDR3 bases are TGTGCCAGCAGCTTGCGACTAGCGGTTAGCACAGATACGCAGTATTTT.